This T cell receptor beta chain was identified during a study of T-cell reconstitution after alpha-beta-depleted transplantation in children. A TCRbeta library incorporating unique molecular identifiers was prepared. TCRdb passed the PCR reads through MiXCR, listing each CDR3 protein once. The sample lists under 250,000 distinct CDR3 sequences; roughly 6.6% were seen once. This clonotype was seen repeatedly, ten times or more. What it binds is unknown. General study points: T-cell counts and diversity were attributed mostly to newly produced T cells one year after transplant. TCRbeta diversity was high at day 60 in some patients (a result of surviving recipient T cells and thymic progenitors).

The sequenced sample was PBMCs, obtained before TCRalphabeta/CD19-depleted stem cell transplant. This TCR derives from a boy between 2 and 15 years old with acute lymphoblastic leukemia, due to receive a stem cell transplant.

This chain's CDR3 is CASSLSPGRVNNEQFF. CDR3 nucleotides: TGTGCCAGCAGCTTATCCCCGGGACGCGTAAACAATGAGCAGTTCTTC. The chain carries TRBV7-8 and TRBJ2-1; D could derive from TRBD1 or TRBD2 (5 bases each). The CDR3 spans 16 residues. Germline V lookup: CDR1 SGHVS, CDR2 FQNEAQ. Trimming pared 2 bases from V and 5 bases from J, leaving 16 bases between. The whole variable domain, filled in from reference TRBV7-8 and TRBJ2-1, reads GAGVSQSPRYKVAKRGQDVALRCDPISGHVSLFWYQQALGQGPEFLTYFQNEAQLDKSGLPSDRFFAERPEGSVSTLKIQRTQQEDSAVYLCASSLSPGRVNNEQFFGPGTRLTVL.